Shown below are 20 T cell receptor beta chains from a single sample sequenced in a study of blood T cell repertoires in COVID-19. Generated by immunoSEQ multiplex PCR, the TCRdb table keeps only in-frame clones and is missing some. Among roughly 60,000 clones listed, approximately 88% were seen once. Sequencing was performed on peripheral blood. The receptors originated from a human donor in a cohort sampled during active COVID-19.

The chain has TRBV5-1 and TRBJ1-3; TRBD1 matches 9 bases. Trimming took 3 bases from V and 4 from J; bases not matched to a gene: 5. The germline V gene has CDR1 SGHRS and CDR2 YFSETQ. The CDR3 runs to 15 residues. CDR3 residues: CASSSGTGSGNTIYF. CDR3 nucleotides: TGCGCCAGCAGCTCAGGGACAGGGAGCGGAAACACCATATATTTT.

This rearrangement joins TRBV30 to TRBJ1-1; no definite D call. This CDR3 has 12 amino acids. The V end lost 4 bases, the J end lost 1 base, and 7 bases lay between the germline ends. Germline V gene data show CDR1 as GTSNPN and CDR2 as SVGIG (reference sequence). The DNA of the CDR3 is TGTGCCTGGACCCCAGGGAACACTGAAGCTTTCTTT. This sequence encodes CAWTPGNTEAFF. The full variable domain, with the rest looked up from reference TRBV30 and TRBJ1-1, is SQTIHQWPATLVQPVGSPLSLECTVEGTSNPNLYWYRQAAGRGLQLLFYSVGIGQISSEVPQNLSASRPQDRQFILSSKKLLLSDSGFYLCAWTPGNTEAFFGQGTRLTVV.

This rearrangement joins TRBV5-6 to TRBJ2-5; D is ambiguous. V dropped 0 bases and J dropped 5 bases, with 11 bases sitting between them. The CDR3 is 14 amino acids. The germline V gene has CDR1 SGHDT and CDR2 YYEEEE. For the CDR3, the DNA is TGTGCCAGCAGCTTGGGTGGGCCTGGGGAGACCCAGTACTTC. Protein product: CASSLGGPGETQYF. Looking up the rest from reference TRBV5-6 and TRBJ2-5 gives the full variable domain: DAGVTQSPTHLIKTRGQQVTLRCSPKSGHDTVSWYQQALGQGPQFIFQYYEEEERQRGNFPDRFSGHQFPNYSSELNVNALLLGDSALYLCASSLGGPGETQYFGPGTRLLVL.

The chain recombines TRBV10-3 with TRBJ1-3; 8 bases are shared with TRBD1. The CDR3 has 13 residues. The germline V gene encodes CDR1 ENHRY and CDR2 SYGVKD. Losses at the gene ends were 6 bases for V and 4 bases for J; bases not matched to a gene: 2. CDR3: CAIRQGEGNTIYF. For the CDR3, the DNA is TGTGCCATCAGACAGGGGGAAGGAAACACCATATATTTT.

The rearrangement joins TRBV6-2 or TRBV6-3 to TRBJ2-1, with D tentatively TRBD2 (6 bases). Per the germline V gene, CDR1 is MNHEY and CDR2 is SVGEGT. This CDR3 comprises 16 residues. With 6 bases removed from V and 2 bases from J, the gap between germline ends came to 17 bases. CDR3 nucleotide sequence: TGTGCCAGCAGCTCTAACGTAGCGGTCGCCTACAATGAGCAGTTCTTC. Its protein is CASSSNVAVAYNEQFF.

The genes are TRBV6-2 or TRBV6-3 and TRBJ2-1, with D perhaps TRBD2 (5 bases). This CDR3 region has 16 residues. The V gene's germline CDR1 is MNHEY and CDR2 SVGEGT. Deletions cut 5 bases from V and 3 bases from J, with 17 bases between. CDR3 protein: CASSLVMRTFYNEQFF. The CDR3 DNA reads as TGTGCCAGCAGTCTAGTAATGAGGACTTTCTACAATGAGCAGTTCTTC.

The chain carries TRBV4-1 and TRBJ1-4; unclear D gene. The CDR3 has 13 residues. Trimming took 0 bases from V and 8 from J, leaving 7 bases between them. From germline, CDR1 is MGHRA and CDR2 YSYEKL. The CDR3 region has the DNA TGCGCCAGCAGCCAAGATCAGACAGAAAAACTGTTTTTT. Translated: CASSQDQTEKLFF.

The chain combines TRBV5-6 with TRBJ2-5; 11 bases are a match to TRBD2. Unmatched junction bases numbered 1, after V lost 0 bases and J lost 3 bases. The CDR3 is 15 amino acids. Germline lookup yields CDR1 SGHDT and CDR2 YYEEEE. The CDR3 nucleotides read TGTGCCAGCAGCTTGGGTAGCGGGGGGGAAGAGACCCAGTACTTC. This codes for CASSLGSGGEETQYF.

CDR3 residues: CASSLGQGSSGANVLTF. The CDR3 nucleotides are TGTGCCAGCAGCTTAGGGCAGGGGAGCTCTGGGGCCAACGTCCTGACTTTC. This chain links TRBV7-3 with TRBJ2-6; D is perhaps TRBD1 (6 bases). Between the trimmed V and J ends, which lost 2 bases and 0 bases, there was a span of 11 bases. The germline V gene encodes CDR1 SGHTA and CDR2 FQGTGA. This CDR3 comprises 17 residues.

This sequence joins TRBV29-1 and TRBJ1-2, with a possible D match to TRBD1 (5 bases). The CDR3 has 15 residues. The germline gives CDR1 SQVTM, CDR2 ANQGSEA. Trimming took off 0 bases at V and 4 bases at J, with 15 bases between the two ends. CDR3 nucleotides: TGCAGCGTTGAAGATGTCAGGGAAGGAACCTATGGCTACACCTTC. Protein sequence: CSVEDVREGTYGYTF.

This CDR3 is CARSRDTPKREQYF. CDR3 in DNA: TGTGCCAGAAGTCGGGACACCCCGAAGAGGGAGCAGTACTTC. V is TRBV5-3 and J is TRBJ2-7, with D maybe TRBD1 (6 bases). Being an ORF, TRBV5-3 has a function that is uncertain. Trimming pared 5 bases from V and 7 bases from J, leaving 19 bases between. This CDR3 is built from 14 residues.

This sequence joins TRBV6-1 and TRBJ2-7; 9 bases line up with TRBD1. CDR1 is MNHNS and CDR2 is SASEGT in the germline V gene. CDR3 length equals 16 residues. Germline trimming cut 0 bases from V and 3 bases from J; bases unmatched to any gene: 6. For the CDR3, the DNA is TGTGCCAGCAGTGAAGCGACCGGGACAGGGAGCTACGAGCAGTACTTC. Amino acid sequence: CASSEATGTGSYEQYF.

The V call is TRBV7-8, the J call TRBJ1-3; D is ambiguous. CDR1 is SGHVS, CDR2 FQNEAQ, per germline. The CDR3 has 16 amino acids. V gave up 4 bases and J gave up 0 bases, with 13 bases separating them. The CDR3 DNA follows: TGTGCCAGCAGCTCCCCCGGCGGCTACTCTGGAAACACCATATATTTT. This gives the protein CASSSPGGYSGNTIYF.

The J gene is TRBJ1-2, the V gene TRBV2, with 7 bases identical to TRBD1. The V and J ends lost 4 bases and 6 bases, in that order; junction bases with no gene match: 2. The germline gives CDR1 SNHLY, CDR2 FYNNEI. The CDR3 has 12 residues. The CDR3 here is CASSVTGDGYTF. CDR3 nucleotide sequence: TGTGCCAGCAGTGTTACAGGGGATGGCTACACCTTC.

The V gene is TRBV4-3, the J gene TRBJ1-1, with 7 bases identical to TRBD1. CDR3 length: 19 residues. The junction had 16 bases not matched to a gene; V was cut back by 1 base and J by 2 bases. Germline CDR1 LGHNA, CDR2 YSLEER. The CDR3 region is CASSQAPFRQGWRNTEAFF. As DNA, the CDR3 is TGCGCCAGCAGCCAAGCCCCATTCCGACAGGGCTGGAGAAACACTGAAGCTTTCTTT.

The chain uses TRBV6-6 and TRBJ1-1; D not certain. V lost 2 bases to trimming and J lost 3 bases, with 13 bases between them. The CDR3 contains 15 residues. Per germline, CDR1 MNHNY and CDR2 SVGAGI (reference sequence). The CDR3: CASSYVLTEDTEAFF. The CDR3 coding sequence is TGTGCCAGCAGTTACGTTTTGACGGAGGACACTGAAGCTTTCTTT.

The rearrangement uses TRBV9 and TRBJ2-3; D not certain. The germline V and J ends were trimmed by 2 bases and 5 bases, with 9 bases remaining between them. Germline V gene data show CDR1 as SGDLS and CDR2 as YYNGEE. The CDR3 consists of 13 residues. Here the CDR3 DNA reads TGTGCCAGCAGCGTGGAGAATGTAGATACGCAGTATTTT. Protein: CASSVENVDTQYF.

The genes are TRBV2 and TRBJ1-2; TRBD1 matches 8 bases. CDR3 length: 14 amino acids. V lost 5 bases, J lost 6 bases, and 8 bases stayed unmatched. In germline, CDR1 is SNHLY, CDR2 FYNNEI. This CDR3 is CASSRQGIRNGYTF. In DNA form, the CDR3 reads TGTGCCAGCAGTCGACAGGGGATTAGAAATGGCTACACCTTC. The full variable domain, its missing parts supplied by reference TRBV2 and TRBJ1-2, is EPEVTQTPSHQVTQMGQEVILRCVPISNHLYFYWYRQILGQKVEFLVSFYNNEISEKSEIFDDQFSVERPDGSNFTLKIRSTKLEDSAMYFCASSRQGIRNGYTFGSGTRLTVV.

This rearrangement joins TRBV11-2 to TRBJ2-1; 8 bases map to TRBD2. CDR1 and CDR2 from the germline V gene are SGHAT and FQNNGV. With V trimmed by 1 base and J by 10 bases, 18 bases remained unmatched. This CDR3 comprises 18 residues. CDR3 sequence (DNA): TGTGCCAGCAGCTTAGTCCGGTTCGCTAGCGGGCCAAATAGGGAGCAGTTCTTC. Translation: CASSLVRFASGPNREQFF.

This chain uses TRBV12-5 with TRBJ1-5; TRBD1 matches at 7 bases. With V trimmed by 1 base and J by 11 bases, 2 bases remained unmatched. The germline gives CDR1 LGHNT, CDR2 FRNRAP. The length of the CDR3 is 12 residues. The CDR3 DNA reads as TGTGCTAGTGGTTTGGGCCAGGGGGCCCAGCATTTT. It codes for CASGLGQGAQHF.